The 2 T cell receptor beta chains below come from one sample, sequenced in a study of OX40 agonist ivuxolimab in advanced cancers. Sequencing was performed with immunoSEQ multiplex PCR; in TCRdb, only in-frame clones are kept and a portion is missing. The table shows 55,000 to 75,000 clones, with around 81% occurring only once. This material consisted of CD4+ or CD8+ T cells sorted from blood, taken in a trial of the OX40 agonist ivuxolimab. The receptors here all came from an adult with an advanced solid tumor such as melanoma, head and neck, liver or kidney cancer.

The CDR3, as DNA: TGTGCCGCACGGACTTCTAACTATGGCTACACCTTC. Protein: CAARTSNYGYTF. The chain joins TRBV6-5 to TRBJ1-2, with D unresolved. V lost 11 bases, J lost 0 bases, and 10 bases lay in between. This CDR3 contains 12 residues. The germline V gene has CDR1 MNHEY and CDR2 SVGAGI.

The chain combines TRBV5-6 with TRBJ1-4; no reliable D call. Germline V gene lookup returns CDR1 SGHDT and CDR2 YYEEEE. V lost 0 bases, J lost 8 bases, and 11 bases lay in between. The CDR3 contains 14 residues. CDR3 sequence reads: CASSLDQWNEKLFF. The CDR3 DNA follows: TGTGCCAGCAGCTTGGATCAGTGGAACGAAAAACTGTTTTTT.